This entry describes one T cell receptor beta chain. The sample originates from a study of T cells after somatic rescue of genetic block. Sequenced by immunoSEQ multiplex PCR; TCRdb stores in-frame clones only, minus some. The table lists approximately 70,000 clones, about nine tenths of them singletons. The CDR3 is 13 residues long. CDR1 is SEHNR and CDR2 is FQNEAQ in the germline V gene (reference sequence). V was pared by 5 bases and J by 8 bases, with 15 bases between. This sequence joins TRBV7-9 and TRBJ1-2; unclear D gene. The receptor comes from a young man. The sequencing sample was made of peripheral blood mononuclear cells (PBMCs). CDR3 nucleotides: TGTGCCAGCAGCCCCGGGCCCCTGGCGGGCTACACCTTC. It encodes CASSPGPLAGYTF.